Listed here are 14 T cell receptor beta chains from one sample, sequenced in a study of T cell clonality in common variable immunodeficiency. Study outcomes and limitations: Fewer deletions and N-nucleotide insertions were reportedly seen in common variable immunodeficiency TCR beta sequences.

The data were produced by immunoSEQ multiplex PCR, yet TCRdb's version contains in-frame clones alone and is incomplete. There are some 11,000 clones in the sample, none observed a single time. Their cognate antigens are unknown. Source material: peripheral blood mononuclear cells. Receptors were obtained from a human donor with common variable immunodeficiency.

Details on this clone: The CDR3 is cut off 3 residues early in the read; its end comes from the germline J gene. V usage is TRBV7-2 and J usage is TRBJ1-2; D not resolved. This CDR3 comprises 14 residues. Looked up from germline, CDR1 is SGHTA and CDR2 is FQGNSA. Trimming took off 4 bases at V and 0 bases at J, with 9 bases between the two ends. The CDR3 reads CASSSVRSNYGYTF. The covered CDR3 bases are TGTGCCAGCAGCTCTGTCCGGTCTAACTATGGC.

The table lists this clone with a few counts. The read terminates 3 residues ahead of where the CDR3 ends, so the germline J gene completes it. The chain uses TRBV19 and TRBJ1-1, with TRBD1 matching over 8 bases. CDR1 LNHDA and CDR2 SQIVND come from the germline V gene (reference sequence). The CDR3 is 16 residues long. V lost 3 bases and J lost 3; bases outside the gene matches: 9. The CDR3 protein is CASSIGRTGTDTEAFF. Partial CDR3 DNA: TGTGCCAGTAGTATCGGGCGGACAGGGACAGACACTGAA.

This clone was recorded a few times. The CDR3 is cut off 3 residues early in the read; its end comes from the germline J gene. V gene TRBV6-1 combines with J gene TRBJ1-2; 9 bases match TRBD1. The V gene's germline CDR1 is MNHNS and CDR2 SASEGT. The CDR3 loop spans 14 amino acids. CDR3 bases read: TGTGCCAGCAGTGAGACAGGGGGTATCGGGGGC. Translating it yields CASSETGGIGG. The whole CDR3 is CASSETGGIGGYTF.

Concerning this clone itself: Mismatch with germline at one junction end may stem from a read error. The read gets to within 3 residues of the CDR3 end, and the germline J gene fills in the rest. The V and J genes are TRBV7-9 and TRBJ2-7; D gene uncertain. The CDR3 spans 11 residues. The V gene's germline CDR1 is SEHNR and CDR2 FQNEAQ (reference sequence). CDR3 DNA (partial): TGTTCCAGCAGCTCCTACCACGAG. It yields the protein CSSSSYHE. In full, the CDR3 reads CSSSSYHEQYF.

This clone has at least ten counts. Read data end 3 residues before the CDR3 end; the end is taken from the germline J gene. The rearrangement joins TRBV5-1 to TRBJ2-5; possible D gene TRBD2, 7 bases. Germline V lookup: CDR1 SGHRS, CDR2 YFSETQ. The V end was cut by 2 bases, the J end by 5 bases, with 16 bases between. This CDR3 contains 15 residues. The sequenced part of the CDR3 DNA is TGCGCCAGCAGCTTAGCCCGGGGGGCTGGGGAGACC. Translating gives CASSLARGAGET. The whole CDR3 protein is CASSLARGAGETQYF.

In the case of this clone: With the read ending 3 residues before the CDR3 end, the germline J gene is used to fill in that end. The rearrangement uses TRBV11-3 and TRBJ2-1, with 7 bases fitting TRBD1. Germline CDR1 SGHNT, CDR2 YENEEA. The J segment lost 6 bases and the V segment lost 2 bases, leaving 1 base of the junction unmatched. The CDR3 has 13 residues. The CDR3 loop is CASSLQGVNEQFF. The CDR3 DNA, read in part, is TGTGCCAGCAGCTTACAGGGGGTCAATGAG.

This clone was picked up a small number of times. The CDR3 goes on 3 residues after the read ends, and that part is filled in from the germline J gene. V gene TRBV29-1 combines with J gene TRBJ2-5; D is undetermined. V was clipped by 5 bases and J by 1 base, with 11 bases between them. The CDR3 totals 13 residues. Germline values: CDR1 SQVTM, CDR2 ANQGSEA. Here the CDR3 reads CSVLKLVQETQYF. The covered CDR3 bases are TGCAGCGTTCTCAAGCTGGTCCAAGAGACC.

A few counts support this clone. Read sequence stops 3 residues before the CDR3 end, and the germline J gene provides the missing end. The V gene is TRBV18, the J gene TRBJ1-1; TRBD1 might be the D (5 bases). Germline V CDR1 and CDR2: KGHSH, LQKENI. V lost 4 bases and J lost 3, with 18 bases in between. The CDR3 is 16 residues long. The CDR3 reads CASSRDGIIGDTEAFF. The part of the CDR3 DNA that was read is TGTGCCAGCTCACGTGACGGTATTATAGGGGACACTGAA. Full variable domain (outside the CDR3, taken from reference TRBV18 and TRBJ1-1): NAGVMQNPRHLVRRRGQEARLRCSPMKGHSHVYWYRQLPEEGLKFMVYLQKENIIDESGMPKERFSAEFPKEGPSILRIQQVVRGDSAAYFCASSRDGIIGDTEAFFGQGTRLTVV.

This clone counts as medium-sized (0.01 to 0.1%). The sequenced part of the CDR3 DNA is TGTGCCAGCAGTTTTTACCTTGCGCGCGCGAATGGC. Translating it yields CASSFYLARANG. The whole CDR3 protein is CASSFYLARANGYTF. V and J are TRBV28 and TRBJ1-2; D is uncertain. The CDR3 end lies 3 residues beyond the end of the read and is filled in from the germline J gene. With 3 bases removed from V and 6 bases from J, the gap between germline ends came to 17 bases. Germline V lookup: CDR1 MDHEN, CDR2 SYDVKM. The CDR3 consists of 15 residues.

On this clone: The sequenced fragment ends 3 residues before the CDR3 boundary, so the rest is inferred from the germline J gene. This chain joins TRBV7-9 and TRBJ1-1; TRBD1 matches 7 bases. CDR1 is SEHNR, CDR2 FQNEAQ, per germline (reference sequence). The V gene end was trimmed by 4 bases and the J gene end by 1 base; junction bases not matched to a gene: 0. The CDR3 loop spans 13 amino acids. This chain's CDR3 is CASSWDRNTEAFF. The sequenced part of the CDR3 DNA is TGTGCCAGCAGCTGGGACAGGAACACTGAA.

This clone occurred many times. At one end, the junction sequence differs from germline, possibly due to a read error. The CDR3 extends 3 residues past the end of the read, so its final part is completed from the germline J gene. The chain couples TRBV6-1 to TRBJ2-3, with TRBD2 matching 10 bases. Germline V gene lookup returns CDR1 MNHNS and CDR2 SASEGT. This CDR3 spans 16 amino acids. Incomplete CDR3 DNA: TGTGCCAGCAGCGAAGCGGGGGGGTTTGACACAGATACG. Protein: CASSEAGGFDTDT. The entire CDR3 protein reads CASSEAGGFDTDTQYF.

A remark on this clone: Read data end 3 residues before the CDR3 end; the end is taken from the germline J gene. The gene calls are TRBV19 and TRBJ2-1, with 9 bases matching TRBD1. The V segment lost 9 bases and the J segment 9 bases; nucleotides outside the gene matches: 12. The CDR3 sequence is 14 residues long. The germline V gene encodes CDR1 LNHDA and CDR2 SQIVND (reference sequence). The CDR3 DNA, read in part, is TGTGCCAGCAAACGGGACAGGGATTTTAGTGAG. It is translated as CASKRDRDFSE. The whole CDR3 sequence is CASKRDRDFSEQFF. Drawing the rest from reference TRBV19 and TRBJ2-1, the complete variable domain is DGGITQSPKYLFRKEGQNVTLSCEQNLNHDAMYWYRQDPGQGLRLIYYSQIVNDFQKGDIAEGYSVSREKKESFPLTVTSAQKNPTAFYLCASKRDRDFSEQFFGPGTRLTVL.

This clone rates as medium-sized (0.01 to 0.1%). The read falls 3 residues short of the CDR3 end, and the missing part is taken from the germline J gene. The genes are TRBV12-3 or TRBV12-4 and TRBJ1-5; no clear D gene. This CDR3 region has 14 residues. Trimming removed 3 bases at V and 5 bases at J, with 11 bases between. CDR3 DNA, as far as it was read: TGTGCCAGCAGTTTTGGTAGTCCCGATCAGCCC. It encodes CASSFGSPDQP. The full CDR3 reads CASSFGSPDQPQHF.

This clone was counted only a few times. The observed sequence ends 3 residues before the CDR3 terminus, with the missing tail filled in from the germline J gene. V gene TRBV19 combines with J gene TRBJ1-1; D is uncertain. This CDR3 is built from 17 residues. CDR1 and CDR2 from the germline V gene are LNHDA and SQIVND (reference sequence). The ends were cut back, 2 bases at V and 5 bases at J, with 21 bases in the middle. CDR3: CASSIYPRSAQGTEAFF. Incomplete CDR3 DNA: TGTGCCAGTAGTATATACCCTCGGTCAGCACAAGGGACTGAA.